This TCR beta chain was identified in a study of T-cell reconstitution after alpha-beta-depleted transplantation in children listed by TCRdb under 2016. With respect to the entire study: Using TCR repertoire profiling, the study quantitatively followed how T-cell immune reconstitution unfolded in children after TCRalphabeta/CD19-depleted allogeneic hematopoietic cell transplantation. The study at large found these results: Apparently early alphabetaT-cell count recovery about two months after transplant reportedly relied on only several hundred rapidly expanded clones derived from non-depleted graft cells. In some patients, the high TCRbeta diversity seen at day 60 was put down to recipient T cells and intrathymic progenitors that had survived conditioning. The frequencies of hyperexpanded clones fell over the following months, and after one year, T-cell counts and TCRbeta diversity were mostly attributed to newly produced T cells.

The sample's treatment or condition label, in plain terms: allogeneic hematopoietic cell transplantation with graft depleted of TCRalphabeta T cells and CD19 B cells. Transplant recipients were children who received TCRalphabeta/CD19-depleted allogeneic hematopoietic cell grafts. This clonotype was observed a few times. No cognate antigen has been identified for it. No base qualities exist here, and no much larger clone lies one base off it. Receptor amplification or capture employed PCR. The reads were generated on an Illumina HiSeq 2500. Molecular barcoding was employed in the preparation of TCR libraries, with unique molecular identifiers being used to normalize TCRbeta repertoire quantification. The public reads were reanalyzed by TCRdb: fastp trimming at Q25, MiXCR alignment, in-frame beta chains only. Each record represents a unique CDR3 protein, reported with the most common genes and DNA among its rows. The table for this sample lists around 960,000 distinct CDR3 sequences; roughly 29% of them were counted only once. The top ten clonotypes cover over 25% of the sample.

V sheds 6 bases and J sheds 4 bases, leaving 9 bases between their ends. From the cysteine up to the phenylalanine, the CDR3 has a length of 13 residues. Of all the DNA, just the CDR3 is kept, 39 bases in frame from base 1. The origin of this receptor is a boy in the first two years of life who had a stem cell transplant for SCID, so the T cells may come from the graft donor. The material was PBMCs, mostly from graft donor cells, obtained 360 days after TCRalphabeta/CD19-depleted stem cell transplant. Rearrangement joined TRBV12-3 or TRBV12-4 to TRBJ2-2, with the identity of the D gene unclear. The CDR3 reads CASRLDGTGELFF. The bases read TGTGCCAGCAGACTCGACGGCACCGGGGAGCTGTTTTTT.